The entry below describes one TCR beta chain. This clone was observed a handful of times. What this receptor recognizes is not known. No base qualities exist here, and no much larger clone lies one base off it. The entry originates in a study of a mutant IDH1 vaccine in newly diagnosed glioma (dated by TCRdb to the early 2020s). Concerning the study at large: Eight vaccinations were administered to patients in weeks 1, 3, 5, 7, 11, 15, 19 and 23, corresponding to visits V03 through V10. In the chemotherapy-containing groups, vaccination started alongside temozolomide cycles, whereas in patients who had radiotherapy alone it started 4-6 weeks after radiotherapy. Of the roughly 34 treated patients, approximately 62% were male and around 40% were female, and the mean age was roughly 38 years. Before enrollment, most patients had been given radiochemotherapy with temozolomide as standard therapy, while the rest had received either radiotherapy alone or temozolomide alone. Six visits were used for peripheral blood collection: V03 (baseline), V05, V07, V10, V12 and V13. For exploratory analyses, longitudinal TCRB deep sequencing was carried out in roughly 23 treated patients wherever samples were available.

Explained via the paper, the time point label denotes: week 23, last vaccination. Each vaccine dose was 300 ug of a 20-mer mutant IDH1 peptide in Montanide, given subcutaneously with topical imiquimod. The donors had newly diagnosed IDH1-mutant astrocytomas of WHO grade 3 or 4 that showed loss of nuclear ATRX. The samples were drawn from NOA16, a multicentre, single-arm, open-label phase I trial in Germany that tested a mutant IDH1 peptide vaccine in humans for the first time. The DNeasy Blood and Tissue Kit was used to extract genomic DNA from EDTA blood for TCRB sequencing. Here is what the overall study found, with its caveats: According to the authors, sample limitations meant that analyses of patient blood samples could not be reproduced. Across multiple MHC alleles, vaccine-induced immune responses were seen in around 93% of patients. Selection of PBMC samples for TCRB deep sequencing was based on availability. Pseudoprogression appeared unrelated to alterations in the top peripheral T cell clonotypes detected by TCRB sequencing.

A distance of 13 bases separates the germline ends of V and J, which lose 0 bases and 7 bases respectively. The CDR1 and CDR2 encoded by the germline V gene are LGHNA and YNFKEQ. The CDR3 measures 14 amino acids from cysteine to phenylalanine. Kept here is only the CDR3 DNA, which spans 42 bases and is read in frame from base 1. Library method: the immunoSEQ multiplex PCR assay. Following the manufacturer's protocol, the hsTCRB Kit was used to amplify rearranged TCR beta chain sequences. Sequencing of TCRB libraries was carried out on an Illumina MiSeq. For the original study's pipeline: The kit vendor's proprietary platform handled demultiplexing, trimming and gene mapping. TCRdb stores this immuneACCESS table with in-frame sequences only. Part of the clones is absent; in the studies checked, under half of the shortfall reflects unresolved V genes, and no reason is known for the rest. The DNA gave D and trimming, while V, J and clone size come from that table. This sample gives 50,000 to 60,000 clones in total; over 70% of them show up just once. The leading ten clones occupy 6.2% of the sample.

The chain links TRBV4-2 with TRBJ2-7; TRBD1 might be the D gene, on 6 matching bases. This specimen was PBMCs, taken from a glioma patient whose treatment included an IDH1 peptide vaccine. The receptor's source is a man aged 35 to 55 with glioma. The CDR3 region has the sequence CASSQDGGEGEQYF. The DNA is as follows: TGTGCCAGCAGCCAAGATGGGGGCGAGGGGGAGCAGTACTTC.